This entry lists 10 T cell receptor beta chains sequenced from one sample in a study of shared clonotypes between healthy human individuals. CD8 cells classed as naive were CD45RO-negative and positively selected for CCR7, excluding terminally differentiated effector memory CD45RA+ cells. Measured with immunoSEQ multiplex PCR; TCRdb has only the in-frame clones, and not every one. Of hundreds of thousands of clones listed, about 95% are singletons. The sample consisted of naive CD8+ T cells sorted from blood. These receptor sequences come from a woman aged 25 to 39 in good health.

The chain couples TRBV7-9 to TRBJ2-7, with D perhaps matching TRBD2 (6 bases). Deletions cut 4 bases from V and 1 base from J, with 11 bases between. The CDR3 consists of 14 residues. The germline V gene has CDR1 SEHNR and CDR2 FQNEAQ (reference sequence). The CDR3: CASSSGTESYEQYF. CDR3 DNA sequence: TGTGCCAGCAGCTCCGGGACTGAGTCCTACGAGCAGTACTTC.

V gene TRBV29-1 combines with J gene TRBJ1-1, with D possibly being TRBD1 (5 bases). Germline values: CDR1 SQVTM, CDR2 ANQGSEA. Trimming stripped 7 bases from V and 0 bases from J, with 9 bases between. The CDR3 runs to 12 residues. CDR3 loop: CSAQALNTEAFF. The CDR3 DNA reads TGCAGCGCACAGGCCCTGAACACTGAAGCTTTCTTT.

The CDR3 region is CASSSQSVKNIQYF. CDR3 sequence (DNA): TGTGCCAGCAGCTCCCAGTCTGTCAAAAACATTCAGTACTTC. The chain recombines TRBV7-8 with TRBJ2-4; D gene unclear. Germline CDR1 reads SGHVS; CDR2 reads FQNEAQ. V lost 4 bases, J lost 3 bases, and 10 bases lay in between. The CDR3 is made up of 14 amino acids. Full variable domain (outside the CDR3, taken from reference TRBV7-8 and TRBJ2-4): GAGVSQSPRYKVAKRGQDVALRCDPISGHVSLFWYQQALGQGPEFLTYFQNEAQLDKSGLPSDRFFAERPEGSVSTLKIQRTQQEDSAVYLCASSSQSVKNIQYFGAGTRLSVL.

The rearrangement links TRBV28 to TRBJ2-2; TRBD2 agrees at 11 bases. The CDR3 runs 14 residues. The V and J ends lost 6 bases and 6 bases, in that order; junction bases with no gene match: 3. Germline V CDR1 and CDR2: MDHEN, SYDVKM. CDR3 loop: CASSLGLAAGELFF. CDR3 nucleotide sequence: TGTGCCAGCAGCTTGGGACTAGCGGCCGGGGAGCTGTTTTTT.

The chain links TRBV27 to TRBJ2-3, with no clear D. Looked up from germline, CDR1 is MNHEY and CDR2 is SMNVEV (reference sequence). The ends were cut back, 1 base at V and 8 bases at J, with 4 bases in the middle. The CDR3 totals 11 residues. The CDR3 protein is CASSLLGTQYF. CDR3 sequence (DNA): TGTGCCAGCAGTTTATTAGGTACGCAGTATTTT.

A word on this clone: Other DNA sequences from this sample encode an identical CDR3 as well. The rearrangement uses TRBV6-5 and TRBJ2-7; D is ambiguous. V lost 0 bases and J 4 bases, leaving 10 bases between the germline ends. Germline CDR1 is MNHEY and CDR2 is SVGAGI. The length of the CDR3 is 14 residues. CDR3: CASSYSGPSYEQYF. The CDR3 nucleotides read TGTGCCAGCAGTTACTCGGGCCCTAGTTACGAGCAGTACTTC.

The V and J genes are TRBV19 and TRBJ2-1; either TRBD1 or TRBD2 may fit D (5 bases each). The length of the CDR3 is 16 residues. The ends were cut back, 5 bases at V and 2 bases at J, with 16 bases in the middle. Germline loops: CDR1 LNHDA, CDR2 SQIVND (reference sequence). CDR3 loop: CASSPRGPVPYNEQFF. CDR3 nucleotides: TGTGCCAGTAGTCCCCGGGGACCAGTCCCCTACAATGAGCAGTTCTTC.

The V gene is TRBV19, the J gene TRBJ2-7; 8 bases agree with TRBD1. The J segment lost 7 bases and the V segment lost 5 bases, leaving 13 bases of the junction unmatched. Germline V gene sequence: CDR1 LNHDA, CDR2 SQIVND (reference sequence). This CDR3 region has 15 residues. The CDR3 nucleotides read TGTGCCAGTAGTGACCGGGACAGGACCTACGGGGAGCAGTACTTC. Translated: CASSDRDRTYGEQYF.

V and J are TRBV29-1 and TRBJ2-1; TRBD1 is a possible D gene (6 bases). This CDR3 contains 15 residues. Germline CDR1 reads SQVTM; CDR2 reads ANQGSEA. Trimming pared 6 bases from V and 4 bases from J, leaving 19 bases between. The DNA of the CDR3 is TGCAGCGTGAAGACGAAAGGACAGCCTTACAATGAGCAGTTCTTC. It codes for CSVKTKGQPYNEQFF.

J is TRBJ2-1 and V is TRBV14; 7 bases agree with TRBD2. V dropped 5 bases and J dropped 6; count of bases not matched to a gene: 4. Germline V gene data show CDR1 as SGHDN and CDR2 as FVKESK. This CDR3 has 13 residues. CDR3 loop: CASSYGGGNEQFF. DNA for the CDR3: TGTGCCAGCAGCTACGGCGGGGGCAATGAGCAGTTCTTC.